The 10 T cell receptor beta chains presented below share a single source sample, sequenced in a study of blood T cell repertoires in COVID-19. Clones were read by immunoSEQ multiplex PCR, and TCRdb kept only the in-frame ones, dropping some. Of about 360,000 clones in the sample, around 84% are singletons; the top ten hold 3%. The sequenced sample consisted of peripheral blood. Receptors were obtained from a human donor in a cohort sampled during active COVID-19.

The rearrangement uses TRBV9 and TRBJ1-3; 9 bases are a match to TRBD1. The CDR3 is 17 residues long. The germline V gene encodes CDR1 SGDLS and CDR2 YYNGEE. Trimming removed 2 bases from V and 3 bases from J; junction bases left unmatched: 9. The chain's CDR3 is CASSVGGTGRYGNTIYF. As DNA, the CDR3 is TGTGCCAGCAGCGTGGGTGGGACAGGGCGATATGGAAACACCATATATTTT.

This clone has just a few counts. This chain links TRBV28 with TRBJ2-1; possible D gene TRBD1, 6 bases. Germline CDR1 reads MDHEN; CDR2 reads SYDVKM. This CDR3 contains 14 residues. The V end lost 6 bases, the J end lost 5 bases, and 14 bases lay between the germline ends. The CDR3 is CASSLTGPNNEQFF. CDR3 sequence (DNA): TGTGCCAGCAGCCTGACAGGCCCAAACAATGAGCAGTTCTTC.

The chain uses TRBV5-6 and TRBJ2-1; D ambiguous. Per germline, CDR1 SGHDT and CDR2 YYEEEE. V lost 0 bases and J lost 10, with 11 bases in between. CDR3 size: 13 residues. CDR3: CASSLGPSPEQFF. CDR3 DNA: TGTGCCAGCAGCTTGGGGCCCTCTCCAGAGCAGTTCTTC. Looking up the rest from reference TRBV5-6 and TRBJ2-1 gives the full variable domain: DAGVTQSPTHLIKTRGQQVTLRCSPKSGHDTVSWYQQALGQGPQFIFQYYEEEERQRGNFPDRFSGHQFPNYSSELNVNALLLGDSALYLCASSLGPSPEQFFGPGTRLTVL.

The rearrangement uses TRBV28 and TRBJ2-2; 12 bases agree with TRBD2. Germline V gene data show CDR1 as MDHEN and CDR2 as SYDVKM. J was trimmed by 4 bases and V by 6 bases; bases with no gene match: 9. This CDR3 region has 17 residues. CDR3 bases: TGTGCCAGCAGGGGGGATTGGACTAGCGGGGCCACCGGGGAGCTGTTTTTT. Its protein is CASRGDWTSGATGELFF.

This sequence joins TRBV6-5 and TRBJ2-2, with D possibly being TRBD1 (6 bases). Trimming removed 5 bases from V and 2 bases from J, with 9 bases in between. The germline gives CDR1 MNHEY, CDR2 SVGAGI. This CDR3 has 14 amino acids. CDR3 sequence reads: CASSRGSNTGELFF. The CDR3 nucleotides read TGTGCCAGCAGTAGGGGGAGCAACACCGGGGAGCTGTTTTTT.

The chain links TRBV19 to TRBJ2-1; D not certain. V lost 1 base, J lost 11 bases, and 12 bases lay in between. The CDR3 sequence is 13 residues long. Germline loops: CDR1 LNHDA, CDR2 SQIVND (reference sequence). The CDR3 sequence: CASSIGPPNQQFF. CDR3 DNA: TGTGCCAGTAGTATAGGGCCCCCAAATCAGCAGTTCTTC.

The sample holds a few counts of this clone. This rearrangement joins TRBV4-1 to TRBJ1-4; TRBD1 might be the D (6 bases). The V gene's germline CDR1 is MGHRA and CDR2 YSYEKL. This CDR3 has 16 amino acids. V gave up 4 bases and J gave up 6 bases, with 18 bases separating them. The chain's CDR3 is CASSPYREGKDEKLFF. CDR3 in DNA: TGCGCCAGCAGCCCCTACAGGGAAGGGAAGGATGAAAAACTGTTTTTT.

The chain combines TRBV30 with TRBJ1-2, with D uncertain. The V gene's germline CDR1 is GTSNPN and CDR2 SVGIG (reference sequence). Deletions cut 5 bases from V and 5 bases from J, with 15 bases between. This CDR3 region has 13 residues. Written as DNA, the CDR3 is TGTGCCTGGGAGGGAGAGAATATGTATGGCTACACCTTC. Protein sequence: CAWEGENMYGYTF.

The chain carries TRBV6-5 and TRBJ2-1, with 9 bases that match TRBD1. This CDR3 is 14 amino acids long. Germline CDR1 and CDR2: MNHEY and SVGAGI. V shed 6 bases and J 7 bases; nucleotides not matched to a gene: 7. CDR3 loop: CASSRDREGNEQFF. The CDR3 DNA reads as TGTGCCAGCAGCCGGGACAGGGAGGGAAATGAGCAGTTCTTC.

The J gene is TRBJ1-1, the V gene TRBV11-2; a possible D gene is TRBD1 (5 bases). The V and J ends lost 5 bases and 0 bases respectively, with 10 bases between them. Germline V gene lookup returns CDR1 SGHAT and CDR2 FQNNGV. The CDR3 spans 14 residues. The CDR3 nucleotides read TGTGCCAGCAGCCGACAGAGATTGAACACTGAAGCTTTCTTT. It is translated as CASSRQRLNTEAFF.